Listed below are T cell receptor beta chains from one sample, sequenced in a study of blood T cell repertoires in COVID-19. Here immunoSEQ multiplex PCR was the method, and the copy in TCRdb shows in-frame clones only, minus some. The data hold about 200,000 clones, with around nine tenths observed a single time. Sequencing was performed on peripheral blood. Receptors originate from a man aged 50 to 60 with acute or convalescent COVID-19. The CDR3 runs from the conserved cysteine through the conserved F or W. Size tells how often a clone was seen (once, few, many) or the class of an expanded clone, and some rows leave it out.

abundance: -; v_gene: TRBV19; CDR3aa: CASARSYHTEAFF
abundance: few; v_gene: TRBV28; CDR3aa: CASSLGQNYGYTF
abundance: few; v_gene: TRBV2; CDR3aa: CASSESGTGYSSPLHF
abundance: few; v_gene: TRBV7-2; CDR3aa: CASSFQREGYEQYF
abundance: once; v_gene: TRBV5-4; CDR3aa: CASSLEGGQETQYF
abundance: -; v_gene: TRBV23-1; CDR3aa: CASRPNPTGGESYEQYF
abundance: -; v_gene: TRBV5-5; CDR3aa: CASSGGLAGGRDGELFF
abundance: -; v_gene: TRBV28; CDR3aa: CASTWAGSNYEQYF
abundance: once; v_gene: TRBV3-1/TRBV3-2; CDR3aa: CASSQGFYQLAGNTIYF
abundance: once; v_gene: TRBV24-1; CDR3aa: CATSTTAGGSSYNEQFF
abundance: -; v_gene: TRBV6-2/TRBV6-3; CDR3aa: CASSKWGLSSSYNEQFF
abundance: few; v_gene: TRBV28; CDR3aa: CASSPQDTGGYTF